The clone carrying this T cell receptor beta chain has just a few counts. What it binds is not known. This sample is drawn from a study of beta chain features in type 1 diabetes. Findings and limits, study-wide: Among patients with Type 1 diabetes, TCRB CDR3s were moderately but significantly shorter in every one of the four CD4+ subsets.

As every portion of the isolated RNA was reverse transcribed, the sequencing read expressed TCRB transcripts. TCRdb keeps only in-frame clones here, not all; method: immunoSEQ multiplex PCR. The sample records a few hundred thousand clones, more than 15% being singletons. This CDR3 is built from 11 residues. Germline CDR1 is PRHDT and CDR2 is FYEKMQ (reference sequence). The V end lost 7 bases, the J end lost 6 bases, and 9 bases lay between the germline ends. Each sorted population was over 98% pure. The sample taken for sequencing was naive CD4+ T cells from blood. This clonotype originated in a man aged 30-40 years with type 1 diabetes. The chain combines TRBV13 with TRBJ1-2, with D maybe TRBD1 (5 bases). The CDR3, as DNA: TGTGCCAGCACCGGGGGAGATGGCTACACCTTC. This encodes CASTGGDGYTF.